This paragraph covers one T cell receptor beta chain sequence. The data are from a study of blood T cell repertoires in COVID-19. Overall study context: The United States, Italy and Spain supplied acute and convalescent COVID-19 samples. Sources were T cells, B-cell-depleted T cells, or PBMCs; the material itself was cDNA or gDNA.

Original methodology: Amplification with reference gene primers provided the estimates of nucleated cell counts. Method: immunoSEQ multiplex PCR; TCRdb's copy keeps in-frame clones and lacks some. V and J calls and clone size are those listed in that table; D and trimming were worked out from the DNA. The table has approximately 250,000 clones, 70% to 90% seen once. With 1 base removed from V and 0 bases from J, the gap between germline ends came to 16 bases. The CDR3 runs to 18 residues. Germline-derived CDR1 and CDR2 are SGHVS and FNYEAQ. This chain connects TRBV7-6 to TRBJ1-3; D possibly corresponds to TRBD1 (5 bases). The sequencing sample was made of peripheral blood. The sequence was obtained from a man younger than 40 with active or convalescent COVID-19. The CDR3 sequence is CASSLEAQVGYSGNTIYF. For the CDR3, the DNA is TGTGCCAGCAGCTTAGAGGCACAGGTCGGGTACTCTGGAAACACCATATATTTT. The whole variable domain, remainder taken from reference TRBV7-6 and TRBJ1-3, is GAGVSQSPRYKVTKRGQDVALRCDPISGHVSLYWYRQALGQGPEFLTYFNYEAQQDKSGLPNDRFSAERPEGSISTLTIQRTEQRDSAMYRCASSLEAQVGYSGNTIYFGEGSWLTVV.